The clone carrying this TCR beta chain was seen a few times. Germline values: CDR1 SGHRS, CDR2 YFSETQ. The CDR3 totals 14 residues. V lost 0 bases, J lost 5 bases, and 8 bases lay in between. This specimen comes from a study of cytomegalovirus exposure and HLA in healthy donors. PCR was performed using 60 Vbeta and 13 Jbeta primers. As processed by the authors: Later, tens of millions of unique TCR beta chains were counted in an analysis, and some 9.9 million of them were shared. Data came from immunoSEQ multiplex PCR; TCRdb stores just in-frame clones and leaves some out. V, J and clone size reflect that table, while D and trimming were determined from the DNA. This table holds 110,000 or so clones, around 77% found once.

The rearrangement joins TRBV5-1 to TRBJ2-2, with D perhaps matching TRBD1 (6 bases). Specimen: PBMCs. The origin of this receptor is a woman aged 25 to 39 in good health and CMV-seropositive. DNA for the CDR3: TGCGCCAGCAGCTTGGGACAGGAGACCGGGGAGCTGTTTTTT. This encodes CASSLGQETGELFF.